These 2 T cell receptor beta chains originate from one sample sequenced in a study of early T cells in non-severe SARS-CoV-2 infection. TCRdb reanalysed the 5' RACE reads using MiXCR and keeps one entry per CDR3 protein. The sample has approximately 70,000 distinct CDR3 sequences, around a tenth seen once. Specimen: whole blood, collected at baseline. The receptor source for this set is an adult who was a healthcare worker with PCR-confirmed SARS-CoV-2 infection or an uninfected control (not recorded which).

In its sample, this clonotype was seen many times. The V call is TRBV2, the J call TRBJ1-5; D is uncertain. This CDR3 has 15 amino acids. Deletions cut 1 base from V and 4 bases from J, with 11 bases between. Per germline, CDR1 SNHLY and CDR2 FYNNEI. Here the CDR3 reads CASSEESLRNQPQHF. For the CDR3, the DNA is TGTGCCAGCAGTGAAGAGTCACTCAGAAATCAGCCCCAGCATTTT.

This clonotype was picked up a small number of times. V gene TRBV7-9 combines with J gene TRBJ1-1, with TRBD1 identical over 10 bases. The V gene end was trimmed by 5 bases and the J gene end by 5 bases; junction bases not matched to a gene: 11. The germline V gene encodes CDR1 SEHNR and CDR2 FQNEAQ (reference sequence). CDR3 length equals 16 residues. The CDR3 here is CASSPPNRDRGTEAFF. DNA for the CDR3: TGTGCCAGCAGCCCTCCAAACCGGGACAGGGGAACTGAAGCTTTCTTT.